This section outlines one T cell receptor (beta chain) sequence together with its context. It lacks a known antigen. No much larger clone exists at a distance of one base, and base qualities are not known. This sample is drawn from a study of cytomegalovirus exposure and HLA in healthy donors (dated by TCRdb to 2016 to 2017). Study-level background: An earlier analysis of around 600 of the donors reported about 290 Gb of sequence data and 117 million unique TCR beta sequences from 150 million to 200 million T cells. In a later analysis, previously published TCR beta repertoires from 600 to 850 donors were re-analyzed and high-resolution HLA genotyping was added so that TCR occurrence patterns could be studied. All discovery cohort repertoires had been generated using a single sequencing platform. An early release covering 550 to 650 HLA-typed donors comprised about 310 gigabases of sequencing data and tens of millions of unique TCR sequences. To predict cytomegalovirus infection status, the study combined high-throughput TCR immunosequencing, statistical association of individual TCRs with disease status, and machine learning. Four or five DR-DQ haplotypes were treated as single units for association and clustering because of strong linkage in the cohort. Donor age, sex, ethnicity and CMV serostatus were compiled alongside the repertoire data. On average, around 230,000 unique TCR beta nucleotide sequences were sequenced per donor among about 400 genotyped donors of the cohort, with about 19% of those sequences being non-productive. Among the 398 genotyped donors, about 83% belonged to the genetic ancestry cluster associated with self-reported Caucasian donors. The study aimed to test whether cataloging public T cell receptors could reveal signatures of past pathogen exposure. A later genetic analysis used genome-wide SNP genotypes for about 60% of the roughly 700 donors, treating that subset as a discovery cohort. An earlier analysis of 587 of the donors used high-throughput TCR beta sequencing to judge whether each TCR beta V gene segment behaved as functional or pseudogenic. Class I and class II HLA loci were covered by the typing at four-digit resolution. The number of typed donors differed by locus: roughly 629-640 for A, B, C, DRB1 and DQB1; 500 to 550 for DQA1; over 600 for DPA1; and roughly 490 for DPB1. In the later analysis, no new phenotypic data were used to find candidate immune exposures; instead, reliance was placed on TCR beta sequences and their occurrence across donors. In addition to the first cohort of 500 to 850 subjects, a separate validation cohort of over 90 different subjects was used. The study profiled the T cell repertoires of more than 500 subjects by immunosequencing and related them to cytomegalovirus serostatus.

General conclusions and limits of the study: Because HLA typing was missing for some donors at each locus, association tests included only the typed subset. A later analysis reported that several top co-occurrence clusters appeared linked to parvovirus B19, influenza, CMV and Epstein-Barr virus. Strong co-occurrence of HLA alleles, especially DR and DQ, made assigning TCR associations to individual alleles difficult. The authors suggested that the approach could potentially be generalized to other disease states and immunological phenotypes. In a later analysis, HLA-associated TCR beta chains showed more clonal expansion and lower generation probabilities than non-associated chains that were equally common. In vitro tests confirmed that three of the cytomegalovirus-associated TCR beta chains recognize cytomegalovirus antigens. According to a later genetic analysis, donors in an Asian-associated ancestry cluster had fewer N-insertions in productive TCRs than the approximately 610-donor mean. The only immune exposure information available for the cohort was CMV serostatus. V-gene and J-gene trimming of TCR beta chains was associated with a missense DCLRE1C variant in a later genetic analysis, and the association was replicated in an independent cohort. A group of highly shared sequence variants was considered likely to be a technical artifact of the sequencing pipeline. Roughly uniform sequencing depth across donors was assumed in presence/absence analyses, although this assumption may not hold. Correlated functional status among segregating V segments might be attributable to linkage disequilibrium, but an unknown experimental factor could not be ruled out. Broadly in line with IMGT annotations, most TCR beta V segments showed up in productive rearrangements about 87% or about 30% of the time in an earlier analysis of approximately 640 of the donors. In this cohort, only TCR beta chains were sequenced, and detectable features were limited by the absence of alpha or paired-chain data. In a later analysis, more than 15,000 TCR beta sequences were associated with specific HLA alleles at a false discovery rate of 0.05. The earlier analysis of fewer than 750 of the donors excluded about 16 rarely observed V segments, including chromosome 9 orphons, because counts were too low. A total of 150 or so TCR beta chains were listed by the study as associated with cytomegalovirus. Cytomegalovirus status was reported to be diagnosed by the classifier with high specificity and sensitivity in both the original and validation cohorts. According to a later analysis, TCR association rates differed among HLA loci, with DRB1 alleles showing the most associated TCRs and HLA-C alleles showing the fewest. In a later analysis, most CMV-associated TCR beta chains were found to appear HLA-restricted, with HLA associations seemingly driven largely by CMV exposure. Most TCR sequences were seen in very few donors, while some public TCRs were found in many individuals. A further reported finding was that TCR beta sequences accurately predicted the HLA-A and HLA-B alleles for most subjects in the first cohort.

The cohort was made up of 500 to 850 healthy bone marrow donors. At the time of sampling, all cohort members were nominally healthy, though unrecorded immune exposures were likely present. The donor tested CMV seronegative and was one of the 352 seronegative cohort members. A peripheral blood sample was provided by each donor, and peripheral blood mononuclear cells were used for TCR beta sequencing. The Qiagen DNeasy Blood Extraction Kit was used to extract genomic DNA from the blood cell samples. Library method: the immunoSEQ multiplex PCR assay. For the multiplex PCR, a mixture combining 60 forward primers for TCR Vbeta segments and 13 reverse primers for TCR Jbeta segments was used. The CDR3 region of rearranged TCR beta genes was amplified from genomic DNA by a multiplex PCR assay. The amplified TCR beta libraries were sequenced on the Illumina HiSeq System as 87-base-pair reads. Under the source paper's analysis protocol: In a later analysis, some 80 million unique TCR beta chains were counted across the approximately 670 repertoires, and roughly 11 million of these chains were shared by at least two donors. Raw reads were error-corrected and collapsed into unique sequences by a nearest-neighbor algorithm in which closely related sequences were merged to remove PCR and sequencing errors. V, D and J gene segments were assigned by aligning CDR3 sequences to IMGT reference sequences. Each retained sequence needed at least a six-nucleotide match to both a V gene segment and a J gene segment. Rearrangements were classified as productive when the CDR3 lacked stop codons and remained in frame with V and J, and all other rearrangements were classified as non-productive. Following IMGT convention, CDR3 was defined as the stretch from the second conserved V-encoded cysteine to the conserved J-encoded phenylalanine. Sequences without an unambiguous match to a single V gene segment were excluded from the earlier analysis of about 630 of the donors. An earlier analysis of 587 of the donors called V segments functional above 56.7% productive rearrangements and segregating when the between-donor standard deviation exceeded 5%. To diagnose cytomegalovirus status from the catalog of TCR beta chain sequences, a statistical classification framework was built. V and J gene assignment, in a later analysis, came from comparing TCR nucleotide sequences with IMGT/GENE-DB human TR gene sequences. The TCRdist pipeline was used in a later analysis to assign CDR3 sequences and most-parsimonious VDJ recombination scenarios. In a later analysis, every TCR beta chain was defined by the combination of its CDR3 amino acid sequence and its V-gene family, and reads without a unique V-gene family were dropped. In a later analysis, 450 to 600 highly shared, low-generation-probability nucleotide sequences were removed to address suspected cross-contamination and a sequencing artifact. For each public chain, a later analysis derived a clonal expansion index from normalized ranks of inferred template counts within each repertoire. A later analysis computed generation probabilities with a VDJ recombination model fitted to out-of-frame rearrangements, and checked the results against IGoR. In a later analysis, hypergeometric tests were used to score TCR-TCR, TCR-HLA and TCR-CMV co-occurrence, with a repertoire-size bias correction applied to TCR pairs. In a later analysis, false discovery rates were estimated by permuting HLA or CMV assignments 20 times. A later analysis grouped co-occurring TCRs with DBSCAN, adding TCRdist sequence similarity when clustering within HLA-allele-positive subsets. Co-occurrence clustering excluded repertoires with fewer than 30,000 or more than 120,000 public chains, plus five with anomalous nucleotide sharing. TCRdb took this table from immuneACCESS and kept in-frame rearrangements with V and J called. Such tables lack part of the clones; where checked against another copy, unresolved V genes explain under half of the gap, and the rest is unexplained. The D gene and trimming were derived from the DNA, and the V and J assignments and clone size from that table. In this sample the table shows roughly 140,000 clones, about 80% of which occur a single time. The ten largest make up about 2.9% of the sample.

This TCR was recovered from a female donor in good health and CMV-seronegative. Input material: PBMCs.

The CDR3 corresponds to CASSELGRGTNEQFF. The bases are TGTGCCAGCAGTGAATTGGGCAGGGGGACCAATGAGCAGTTCTTC. The receptor chain draws on TRBV25-1 and TRBJ2-1; TRBD1 fits 7 bases in the junction. The CDR3 holds 15 amino acids from the cysteine to the phenylalanine. The retained sequence is limited to the CDR3, 45 bases, with the frame set at the first base. V has 1 base trimmed and J has 6 bases trimmed; junction bases matching no gene number 6. The germline V gene sets CDR1 to MGHDK and CDR2 to SYGVNS.